These T cell receptor beta chains were read from a single sample in a study of molecular identifiers for immune sequencing clone quantification. TCRdb itself ran the PCR reads through MiXCR, one entry per CDR3 protein. The sample has around 320,000 distinct CDR3 sequences, about a quarter seen once. The sequenced material came from naive CD8+ T cells from blood, with Jurkat cell RNA spiked in. These receptors originate from a human donor in good health. Some libraries in this study had Jurkat cell RNA spiked in. Each CDR3 is given with its conserved first and last residue. The D gene is left open where the match is weak.

>TRBD2|TRBV12-3/TRBV12-4
CASSPRGGLHNEQFF
>TRBD1|TRBV13
CASSGAGTGGWTQYF
>TRBD2|TRBV5-5
CASRLGGLAGVGSFYEQYF
>NA|TRBV5-4
CASSIRDFTVTDTQYF
>NA|TRBV19
CASSITPESTCEQYF
>NA|TRBV7-7
CASSPWPERDEQYF
>NA|TRBV5-8
CASSLRGPTRDTQYF
>NA|TRBV4-3
CASSQELSLDTEAFF
>NA|TRBV20-1
CSAHADSYEQYF
>TRBD1|TRBV6-6
CASSYPTGWRLGNIQYF
>NA|TRBV12-3/TRBV12-4
CASTLYPGARQPQHF
>NA|TRBV9
CASSVEDNEKLFF
>NA|TRBV5-1
CASSFIAGTEAFF
>NA|TRBV28
CASSRVRGRMKTQYF
>TRBD2|TRBV15
CATSSFGLAGQYEQYF
>NA|TRBV4-2
CASSQGLRTEAFF
>NA|TRBV5-6
CASSRWTEPSYEQYF
>TRBD2|TRBV3-1
CASSQGPSSGGPSVTDTQYF
>TRBD1|TRBV19
CASSVRQGARNYGYTF
>NA|TRBV2
CASSDTIDSGANVLTF
>NA|TRBV6-2/TRBV6-3
CAVALGLTYEQYF
>NA|TRBV12-3/TRBV12-4
CASSLPDGTEAFF
>NA|TRBV19
CASRAAGEQYF
>TRBD1|TRBV13
CASSPSLGQGEVYTGELFF
>TRBD1|TRBV9
CASSVGGGDTDTQYF
>TRBD2|TRBV28
CASRYLAGVDEQYF
>NA|TRBV2
CASTTSPYSNQPQHF
>NA|TRBV4-1
CASSQEVGQGQETQYF
>TRBD1|TRBV7-2
CASSSDRGPYNEQFF
>TRBD2|TRBV5-5
CASSLVLAGRGEQYF
>NA|TRBV14
CASSHLSNNEQFF
>TRBD2|TRBV28
CASSSGLAGRSYNEQFF
>NA|TRBV19
CASSIDGGAGEQYF
>NA|TRBV15
CATSSPPTGHQETQYF
>NA|TRBV29-1
CSVESGANYGYTF
>NA|TRBV12-3/TRBV12-4
CASSLYSYTDTQYF
>TRBD1|TRBV9
CASSDEGGFSDTQYF
>TRBD1|TRBV5-1
CASSLAGTEVYEQYF
>NA|TRBV6-5
CASSADRNLNTEAFF
>NA|TRBV24-1
CATSDFSGSNTGELFF
>NA|TRBV12-3/TRBV12-4
CASSPSAGTQYF